The 2 T cell receptor beta chains reported below all come from one sample, sequenced in a study of blood T cell repertoires in COVID-19. Assay: immunoSEQ multiplex PCR; the TCRdb copy retains only in-frame clones and omits some. This sample carries 120,000 or so clones, 80% of them seen once, and the ten largest clones take roughly 16%. Sequencing was done on a sample of peripheral blood. The receptors were sampled from a man aged 55 to 70 with active or convalescent COVID-19.

V usage is TRBV9 and J usage is TRBJ2-1; D might be TRBD2 (5 bases). Deletions cut 0 bases from V and 8 bases from J, with 18 bases between. CDR3 size: 16 residues. Germline CDR1 and CDR2: SGDLS and YYNGEE. The CDR3 protein is CASSVGPAEAGDEQFF. The CDR3 region has the DNA TGTGCCAGCAGCGTAGGACCAGCGGAAGCAGGCGATGAGCAGTTCTTC.

This chain connects TRBV14 to TRBJ2-5; TRBD1 matches at 7 bases. In germline, CDR1 is SGHDN, CDR2 FVKESK. CDR3 length: 15 amino acids. V lost 4 bases to trimming and J lost 1 base; unmatched junction nucleotides: 6. CDR3 sequence: CASSPRQGPQETQYF. The CDR3 DNA reads as TGTGCCAGCAGCCCGCGACAGGGCCCCCAAGAGACCCAGTACTTC.